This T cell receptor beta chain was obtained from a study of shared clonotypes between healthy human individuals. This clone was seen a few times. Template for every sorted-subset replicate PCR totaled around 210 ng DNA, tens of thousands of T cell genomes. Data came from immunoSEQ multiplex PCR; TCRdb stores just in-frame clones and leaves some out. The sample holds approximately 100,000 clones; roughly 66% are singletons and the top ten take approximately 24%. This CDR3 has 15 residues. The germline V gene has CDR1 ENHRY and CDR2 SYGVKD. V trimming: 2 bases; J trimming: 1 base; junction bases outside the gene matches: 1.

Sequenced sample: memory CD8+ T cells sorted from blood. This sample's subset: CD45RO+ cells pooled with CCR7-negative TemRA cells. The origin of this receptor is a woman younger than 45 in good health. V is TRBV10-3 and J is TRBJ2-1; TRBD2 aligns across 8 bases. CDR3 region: CAISEREGSYNEQFF. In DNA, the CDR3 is TGTGCCATCAGTGAGCGGGAGGGGTCCTACAATGAGCAGTTCTTC.